This TCR beta chain is drawn from a study of Graves' ophthalmopathy and Graves' hyperthyroidism. From fresh peripheral blood, roughly 11 ml in volume, the PBMCs were obtained. This clonotype was found many times. Its matching antigen is unknown. CDR3 regions of TCR beta were amplified from RNA transcripts. First-round RT-PCR relied on HTBI primers, and a second-round multiplex PCR came next. TCRdb fed the multiplex PCR reads into MiXCR, producing one record per CDR3 protein. The table records approximately 380,000 distinct CDR3 sequences, around 21% of them present only once. Study observations and caveats: Between ophthalmopathy and stable hyperthyroidism, a 13-signature model drew a separation with 87.88% sensitivity and approximately 81% specificity. Most thyroid clonotypes with frequency above 0.001 were detected in blood too.

CDR3 length: 16 amino acids. The V and J ends lost 2 bases and 5 bases, in that order; junction bases with no gene match: 7. The germline V gene has CDR1 SGDLS and CDR2 YYNGEE. This clonotype originated in a young woman with stable Graves' hyperthyroidism. The rearrangement uses TRBV9 and TRBJ2-5, with 12 bases identical to TRBD1. The sample was peripheral blood. The CDR3 DNA sequence: TGTGCCAGCAGCGTCGGGACAGGGGGCTGGTGGGAGACCCAGTACTTC. Its protein is CASSVGTGGWWETQYF. Full variable domain (rest looked up from reference TRBV9 and TRBJ2-5): DSGVTQTPKHLITATGQRVTLRCSPRSGDLSVYWYQQSLDQGLQFLIQYYNGEERAKGNILERFSAQQFPDLHSELNLSSLELGDSALYFCASSVGTGGWWETQYFGPGTRLLVL.